This T cell receptor (beta chain) was obtained from a study of blood T cells in healthy people across ages. The study, taken as a whole, reports: From one million sequenced T cells, diversity estimates were lower bounds. Among long-lived donors, naive CD4+ cells were more numerous and diversity higher than in aged donors.

A second PCR of 7 to 11 cycles used a sample-barcoded 5' primer and a J-beta primer mix. Template switching added a 12-random-nucleotide identifier to every cDNA molecule. TCRdb reprocessed the 5' RACE reads with MiXCR, giving one entry per CDR3 protein. Here the sample spans about 1,400,000 distinct CDR3 sequences, around two fifths being singletons. This clonotype was seen a handful of times. Its antigen is as yet unknown. The germline CDR1 and CDR2 sequences are DFQATT and SNEGSKA (reference sequence). V was cut by 5 bases and J by 0 bases, with 8 bases left in between. This CDR3 region has 13 residues. Researchers isolated at least 6 million PBMCs per sample.

Material: blood. This TCR derives from a young woman in good health. The chain is built from TRBV20-1 and TRBJ1-5; tentatively, D is TRBD1 (5 bases). CDR3 coding DNA: TGCAGTGCTCAGGGCGATAGCAATCAGCCCCAGCATTTT. Translated: CSAQGDSNQPQHF.